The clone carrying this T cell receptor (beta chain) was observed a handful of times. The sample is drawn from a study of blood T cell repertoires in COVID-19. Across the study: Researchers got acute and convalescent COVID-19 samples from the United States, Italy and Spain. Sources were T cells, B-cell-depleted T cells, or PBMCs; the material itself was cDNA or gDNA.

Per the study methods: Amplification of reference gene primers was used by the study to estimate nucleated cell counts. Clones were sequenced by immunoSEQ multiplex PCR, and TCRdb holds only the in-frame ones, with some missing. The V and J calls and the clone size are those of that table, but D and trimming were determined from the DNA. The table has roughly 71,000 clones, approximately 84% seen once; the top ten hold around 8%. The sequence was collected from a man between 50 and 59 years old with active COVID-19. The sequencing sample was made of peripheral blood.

The CDR3 protein is CASSLGLLGTGNTIYF. The CDR3 nucleotides are TGTGCCAGCAGCTTAGGACTGCTAGGCACTGGAAACACCATATATTTT. This sequence joins TRBV11-2 and TRBJ1-3; D uncertain. Germline-derived CDR1 and CDR2 are SGHAT and FQNNGV. The CDR3 is 16 residues long. Trimming removed 1 base at V and 2 bases at J, with 12 bases between.